What follows is one TCR beta chain and its context. With 1 base clipped from V and 4 bases from J, the junction kept 0 bases outside the gene matches. The CDR3 spans 14 residues. In germline, CDR1 is SEHNR, CDR2 FQNEAQ (reference sequence). The data stem from a study of blood T cell repertoires in COVID-19. Study-level information: Acute-phase and convalescent COVID-19 samples originated in the United States, Italy and Spain.

Clones were sequenced by immunoSEQ multiplex PCR, and TCRdb holds only the in-frame ones, with some missing. Of approximately 110,000 clones in the sample, around 85% were seen once. Seattle patient enrollment occurred during active infection, with longitudinal follow-up thereafter. The genes are TRBV7-9 and TRBJ1-4, with 7 bases fitting TRBD1. The sequenced sample consisted of peripheral blood. The TCR sequence derives from a woman aged 55 to 70 with COVID-19, enrolled during active disease. The CDR3 here is CASSLGQGNEKLFF. The CDR3 DNA sequence: TGTGCCAGCAGCTTAGGACAGGGTAATGAAAAACTGTTTTTT.